The 2 T cell receptor beta chains given below trace back to one sample, sequenced in a study of cytomegalovirus exposure and HLA in healthy donors. This PCR relied on a set of 60 Vbeta primers and 13 Jbeta primers. Libraries were prepared by immunoSEQ multiplex PCR; TCRdb keeps only in-frame clonotypes and omits some of them. This table holds 150,000 to 200,000 clones, around four fifths found once. The sample was PBMCs. Receptors were obtained from a middle-aged man in good health and CMV-seropositive.

In this sample, this clone turned up a few times. The genes are TRBV7-9 and TRBJ2-3, with 13 positions matching TRBD2. With V trimmed by 5 bases and J by 4 bases, 6 bases remained unmatched. Germline CDR1 and CDR2: SEHNR and FQNEAQ (reference sequence). The CDR3 extends over 16 amino acids. The CDR3 sequence is CASSPGLAGVADTQYF. The CDR3 DNA sequence: TGTGCCAGCAGCCCCGGACTAGCGGGAGTGGCAGATACGCAGTATTTT.

The V call is TRBV4-2, the J call TRBJ2-5, with a possible D match to TRBD2 (6 bases). Trimming cost V 2 bases and J 4 bases, with 8 bases left between them. This CDR3 is built from 13 residues. Per the germline V gene, CDR1 is LGHNA and CDR2 is YNFKEQ. In DNA, the CDR3 is TGTGCCAGCAGCCAACCGGGACTAGAGACCCAGTACTTC. Residues: CASSQPGLETQYF.